This is a list of T cell receptor beta chains from one sample in a study of Ad26.COV2.S vaccination and SARS-CoV-2 variants. Some clones are missing from TCRdb's copy, which holds only in-frame ones; the method was immunoSEQ multiplex PCR. This sample has approximately 300,000 clones, with 86% found just once. Source: peripheral blood, taken in a trial of Ad26.COV2.S vaccine versus placebo. These receptors were taken from a person aged 18 to 65 who received the Ad26.COV2.S COVID-19 vaccine or a placebo. Each CDR3 is given with its conserved first and last residue. The order of the fields is D gene, J gene, CDR3 length, V gene, clone size, CDR3 protein, CDR3 DNA. The D gene is left open where the match is weak. Part of the rows lack a size; the others show once, few, many or a class for expanded clones.

-	TRBJ1-5	17	TRBV2	-	CASSVGFSLYSNQPQHF	TGTGCCAGCAGTGTTGGGTTTTCTTTATATAGCAATCAGCCCCAGCATTTT
TRBD2	TRBJ2-1	14	TRBV19	-	CASRAGGLNNEQFF	TGTGCCAGTCGAGCGGGGGGCCTCAACAATGAGCAGTTCTTC
-	TRBJ1-4	15	TRBV7-2	-	CASSLFGALTEKLFF	TGTGCCAGCAGCTTATTTGGGGCATTAACCGAAAAACTGTTTTTT
-	TRBJ2-3	18	TRBV6-2/TRBV6-3	once	CASSYSHIFLGGTDTQYF	TGTGCCAGCAGTTATTCCCATATTTTTTTGGGTGGAACAGATACGCAGTATTTT
-	TRBJ2-7	15	TRBV30	-	CAWSATDPKFYEQYF	TGTGCCTGGAGTGCCACGGACCCGAAATTTTACGAGCAGTACTTC
TRBD1	TRBJ1-2	16	TRBV12-5	-	CASGLATPGQSFGYTF	TGTGCTAGTGGTTTGGCCACCCCGGGACAGTCTTTTGGCTACACCTTC
TRBD2	TRBJ2-1	19	TRBV11-2	-	CASSTLAAAGVSSYNEQFF	TGTGCCAGCAGCACACTAGCGGCGGCGGGGGTTAGCTCCTACAATGAGCAGTTCTTC
-	TRBJ1-6	15	TRBV5-1	few	CASSLAVGTNSPLHF	TGCGCCAGCAGCTTGGCGGTGGGGACCAATTCACCCCTCCACTTT
TRBD2	TRBJ2-5	15	TRBV19	-	CASSRASGVAETQYF	TGTGCCAGTAGTCGGGCTAGCGGGGTCGCAGAGACCCAGTACTTC
-	TRBJ1-2	14	TRBV5-1	-	CASSFTTGFLGYTF	TGCGCCAGCAGCTTCACGACAGGTTTTCTTGGCTACACCTTC
TRBD2	TRBJ2-5	15	TRBV19	-	CASSIAPGLAETQYF	TGTGCCAGTAGTATTGCCCCGGGACTAGCAGAGACCCAGTACTTC
-	TRBJ2-3	15	TRBV6-4	-	CASSGLGLGTDTQYF	TGTGCCAGCAGTGGGCTGGGCCTAGGAACAGATACGCAGTATTTT
TRBD2	TRBJ2-3	14	TRBV7-2	-	CATTSGGAATAQYF	TGTGCCACGACTAGCGGGGGGGCAGCGACGGCGCAGTATTTT
TRBD1	TRBJ1-4	16	TRBV7-9	once	CASSSLLGTGVEKLFF	TGTGCCAGCAGCTCATTGCTTGGGACAGGGGTGGAAAAACTGTTTTTT
-	TRBJ1-3	15	TRBV14	-	CASSRAGHSGNTIYF	TGTGCCAGCAGCCGGGCAGGGCACTCTGGAAACACCATATATTTT
-	TRBJ1-1	15	TRBV19	-	CASSSRANTNTEAFF	TGTGCCAGTAGCAGTAGAGCCAATACGAACACTGAAGCTTTCTTT
-	TRBJ1-6	15	TRBV6-1	-	CASSEEVLTRSPLHF	TGTGCCAGCAGTGAAGAGGTCCTCACGAGATCACCCCTCCACTTT
-	TRBJ1-4	18	TRBV19	-	CASQGPRGGTTTNEKLFF	TGTGCCAGCCAAGGCCCCAGGGGAGGGACCACAACTAATGAAAAACTGTTTTTT
-	TRBJ2-7	15	TRBV6-6	-	CASSYSDNHAYEQYF	TGTGCCAGCAGTTACTCGGACAATCACGCCTACGAGCAGTACTTC
-	TRBJ2-7	13	TRBV18	-	CASSPPSDYEQYF	TGTGCCAGCTCACCACCGTCCGACTACGAGCAGTACTTC
TRBD1	TRBJ1-1	12	TRBV30	-	CAWRRGQTEAFF	TGTGCCTGGAGAAGGGGGCAGACTGAAGCTTTCTTT
-	TRBJ2-2	13	TRBV7-9	-	CASSLGSTGELFF	TGTGCCAGCAGTTTAGGGTCCACCGGGGAGCTGTTTTTT
-	TRBJ2-5	15	TRBV6-5	-	CASSTRQGGGETQYF	TGTGCCAGCAGTACGCGACAGGGCGGGGGAGAGACCCAGTACTTC
TRBD2	TRBJ2-1	15	TRBV11-3	few	CASSPRGGAYDEQFF	TGTGCCAGCAGCCCCCGGGGGGGCGCTTACGATGAGCAGTTCTTC
-	TRBJ1-1	15	TRBV27	-	CASSSMQTGNTEAFF	TGTGCCAGCAGTTCCATGCAGACAGGGAACACTGAAGCTTTCTTT
TRBD1	TRBJ1-1	18	TRBV15	-	CATSRPGDRGKRNTEAFF	TGTGCCACCAGCAGGCCGGGGGACAGGGGCAAAAGGAACACTGAAGCTTTCTTT
TRBD2	TRBJ2-1	20	TRBV3-1/TRBV3-2	-	CASSHSPAGLARAGPNEQFF	TGTGCCAGCAGCCATTCACCGGCGGGACTAGCAAGGGCCGGCCCAAATGAGCAGTTCTTC
TRBD2	TRBJ2-1	13	TRBV18	-	CASSPGGVNEQFF	TGTGCCAGCTCACCAGGGGGGGTCAATGAGCAGTTCTTC
-	TRBJ1-2	12	TRBV7-9	once	CASSETGYGYTF	TGTGCCAGCAGCGAAACAGGATATGGCTACACCTTC
-	TRBJ2-4	16	TRBV11-2	-	CASSFYTLGAKNIQYF	TGTGCCAGCAGCTTCTATACCCTGGGAGCCAAAAACATTCAGTACTTC
-	TRBJ2-1	11	TRBV7-2	few	CASIRLNEQFF	TGTGCCAGCATACGGCTAAATGAGCAGTTCTTC
-	TRBJ2-3	14	TRBV7-9	-	CASSLRTDTDTQYF	TGTGCCAGCAGCCTAAGGACAGACACAGATACGCAGTATTTT
TRBD1	TRBJ1-2	14	TRBV5-1	-	CASSAQGAAYGYTF	TGCGCCAGCAGCGCACAGGGGGCTGCCTATGGCTACACCTTC
-	TRBJ1-3	13	TRBV10-3	-	CAISSGSGNTIYF	TGTGCCATCAGTTCAGGGAGCGGAAACACCATATATTTT
-	TRBJ2-7	11	TRBV20-1	-	CSARDGGREYF	TGCAGTGCTAGAGACGGGGGTCGGGAGTACTTC
-	TRBJ2-2	17	TRBV9	-	CASSVFSSKGSAGELFF	TGTGCCAGCAGCGTCTTCTCCAGCAAGGGTTCGGCCGGGGAGCTGTTTTTT
-	TRBJ1-1	14	TRBV10-3	-	CAISGSQGNTEAFF	TGTGCCATCAGCGGAAGCCAGGGGAACACTGAAGCTTTCTTT
-	TRBJ1-1	19	TRBV7-2	-	CASSLDGRASSISTTEAFF	TGTGCCAGCAGCTTAGACGGCAGGGCGTCGTCGATATCGACCACTGAAGCTTTCTTT
TRBD1	TRBJ1-2	14	TRBV9	-	CASSALTGAGGYTF	TGTGCCAGCAGCGCACTGACAGGGGCTGGTGGCTACACCTTC
-	TRBJ1-5	13	TRBV30	-	CAWNGQGGQPQHF	TGTGCCTGGAACGGGCAGGGCGGACAGCCCCAGCATTTT
-	TRBJ1-2	17	TRBV7-8	-	CASSSDMERYLSYGYTF	TGTGCCAGCAGCTCAGACATGGAGCGCTACCTTTCCTATGGCTACACCTTC
-	TRBJ2-3	14	TRBV4-3	-	CASSQGAGADTQYF	TGCGCCAGCAGCCAAGGGGCAGGGGCAGATACGCAGTATTTT
TRBD2	TRBJ2-3	15	TRBV3-1/TRBV3-2	-	CASSPGLALPDTQYF	TGTGCCAGCAGCCCCGGACTAGCCCTCCCAGATACGCAGTATTTT
TRBD1	TRBJ1-6	15	TRBV7-2	few	CASSSVGTDNSPLHF	TGTGCCAGCAGCTCGGTGGGGACAGATAATTCACCCCTCCACTTT
-	TRBJ1-6	18	TRBV6-2/TRBV6-3	-	CASSYSTGSSSYNSPLHF	TGTGCCAGCAGTTACAGTACAGGCTCGAGCTCCTATAATTCACCCCTCCACTTT
-	TRBJ2-2	14	TRBV6-4	once	CASSDSGDTGELFF	TGTGCCAGCAGTGACTCAGGGGACACCGGGGAGCTGTTTTTT
-	TRBJ1-6	15	TRBV5-1	-	CASSLEPGINSPLHF	TGCGCCAGCAGCTTGGAGCCGGGAATTAATTCACCCCTCCACTTT
TRBD1	TRBJ2-1	14	TRBV5-1	-	CASSSGQGGDEQFF	TGCGCCAGCAGCTCGGGACAGGGGGGCGATGAGCAGTTCTTC
-	TRBJ2-5	12	TRBV12-5	-	CASASEGETQYF	TGTGCTAGTGCTTCGGAGGGGGAGACCCAGTACTTC
-	TRBJ2-7	14	TRBV5-4	-	CASSLQRGSYEQYF	TGTGCCAGCAGCTTGCAGCGTGGCTCCTACGAGCAGTACTTC
-	TRBJ1-1	18	TRBV6-2/TRBV6-3	-	CASSYSGFIGAMNTEAFF	TGTGCCAGCAGTTACTCAGGATTTATCGGAGCTATGAACACTGAAGCTTTCTTT
TRBD2	TRBJ2-5	15	TRBV19	-	CASRKIAGGQETQYF	TGTGCCAGTAGGAAAATAGCGGGGGGCCAAGAGACCCAGTACTTC
TRBD2	TRBJ2-7	14	TRBV30	-	CAWSVSLAGNEQYF	TGTGCCTGGAGTGTTAGCCTAGCGGGGAACGAGCAGTACTTC
TRBD1	TRBJ2-7	17	TRBV19	few	CASSIETGGIQPYEQYF	TGTGCCAGTAGTATAGAAACAGGGGGTATTCAACCCTACGAGCAGTACTTC
-	TRBJ1-2	14	TRBV2	-	CASSDRTKNYGYTF	TGTGCCAGCAGCGACAGGACGAAAAACTATGGCTACACCTTC
-	TRBJ2-2	16	TRBV2	few	CASSDRESWTGGELFF	TGTGCCAGCAGTGACAGGGAATCGTGGACGGGCGGGGAGCTGTTTTTT
-	TRBJ1-1	17	TRBV3-1/TRBV3-2	-	CASSQDGTELGNTEAFF	TGTGCCAGCAGCCAAGATGGAACAGAATTAGGGAACACTGAAGCTTTCTTT